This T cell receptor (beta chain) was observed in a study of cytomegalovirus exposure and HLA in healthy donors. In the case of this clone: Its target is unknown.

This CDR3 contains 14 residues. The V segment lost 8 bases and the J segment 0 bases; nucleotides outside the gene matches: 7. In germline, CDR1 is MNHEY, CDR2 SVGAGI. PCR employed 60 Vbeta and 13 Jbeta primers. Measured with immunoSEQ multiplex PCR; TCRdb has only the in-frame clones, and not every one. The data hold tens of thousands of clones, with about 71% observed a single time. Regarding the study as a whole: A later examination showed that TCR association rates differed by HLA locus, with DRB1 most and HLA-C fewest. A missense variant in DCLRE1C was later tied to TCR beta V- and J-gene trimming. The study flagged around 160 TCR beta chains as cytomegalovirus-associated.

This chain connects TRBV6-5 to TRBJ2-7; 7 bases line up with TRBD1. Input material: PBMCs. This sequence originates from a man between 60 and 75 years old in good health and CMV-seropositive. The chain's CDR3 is CASGRGFSSYEQYF. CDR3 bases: TGTGCCAGCGGCAGGGGGTTCAGCTCCTACGAGCAGTACTTC.